This entry lists 4 T cell receptor beta chains sequenced from one sample in a study of cytomegalovirus exposure and HLA in healthy donors. It was with 60 Vbeta and 13 Jbeta primers that the PCR ran. Sequencing used immunoSEQ multiplex PCR; TCRdb keeps in-frame clones, though not all of them. The repertoire holds about 69,000 clones, 74% seen once, with over 8.5% in the top ten. The sequencing sample was made of PBMCs. The receptor set was obtained from a woman in her fifties or sixties in good health and CMV-seropositive.

This chain connects TRBV6-5 to TRBJ1-2; TRBD1 might be the D (5 bases). CDR3 length: 15 amino acids. The V gene lost 1 base and the J gene lost 4 bases, with 13 bases spanning the gap. CDR1 and CDR2 (germline): MNHEY, SVGAGI. For the CDR3, the DNA is TGTGCCAGCAGTTACTTTACAGGAGGGTTCTATGGCTACACCTTC. This gives the protein CASSYFTGGFYGYTF.

J is TRBJ2-2 and V is TRBV6-1; possible D gene TRBD1, 5 bases. The germline V gene encodes CDR1 MNHNS and CDR2 SASEGT. CDR3 length equals 14 residues. V shed 6 bases and J shed 3 bases, with 11 bases lying between them. CDR3 sequence reads: CASSLDSYTGELFF. CDR3 nucleotide sequence: TGTGCCAGCAGCCTCGACAGCTACACCGGGGAGCTGTTTTTT.

The chain links TRBV11-2 to TRBJ1-3; D uncertain. Germline CDR1 is SGHAT and CDR2 is FQNNGV. CDR3 size: 14 residues. Trimming took 2 bases from V and 3 from J, leaving 8 bases between them. The CDR3 bases are TGTGCCAGCAGCTTATCGGGTGGTGGAAACACCATATATTTT. Protein product: CASSLSGGGNTIYF.

The chain links TRBV7-2 to TRBJ2-7; 8 bases match TRBD1. Germline CDR1 reads SGHTA; CDR2 reads FQGNSA. This CDR3 comprises 13 residues. Trimming cost V 3 bases and J 6 bases; bases outside gene matches: 4. CDR3 residues: CASSFGQGREQYF. Here the CDR3 DNA reads TGTGCCAGCAGCTTCGGACAGGGTCGCGAGCAGTACTTC. Full variable domain (rest looked up from reference TRBV7-2 and TRBJ2-7): GAGVSQSPSNKVTEKGKDVELRCDPISGHTALYWYRQSLGQGLEFLIYFQGNSAPDKSGLPSDRFSAERTGGSVSTLTIQRTQQEDSAVYLCASSFGQGREQYFGPGTRLTVT.